The rows below give T cell receptor beta chains drawn from one sample of a study of shared clonotypes between healthy human individuals. Sequenced by immunoSEQ multiplex PCR; TCRdb stores in-frame clones only, minus some. The sample yields around 940,000 clones, over 75% seen once. What was sequenced was memory CD4+ T cells sorted from blood. The receptors here all came from a man aged 18 to 35 in good health. Both conserved end residues are part of each CDR3. The order of the fields is J gene, clone size, D gene, V gene, CDR3 DNA, CDR3 protein. D genes are given only for firm matches. Where a row states a size, it is once, few, many or the class of an expanded clone; other rows omit it.

TRBJ1-2 | - | - | TRBV5-5 | TGTGCCAGCAGCCCCAACGGGCTAGGTGGCTACACCTTC | CASSPNGLGGYTF
TRBJ1-1 | - | - | TRBV6-5 | TGTGCCAGCAGTTACAAGGCGTGGGGCACTGAAGCTTTCTTT | CASSYKAWGTEAFF
TRBJ1-2 | - | - | TRBV12-5 | TGTGCTAGTGGGGCGTTAAGGGCCTATGGCTACACCTTC | CASGALRAYGYTF
TRBJ2-2 | once | TRBD1 | TRBV5-1 | TGCGCCAGCAGCGTGGACAGGGGGGACACCGGGGAGCTGTTTTTT | CASSVDRGDTGELFF
TRBJ2-7 | - | - | TRBV7-2 | TGTGCCAGCAGCTTAGATGGGATTGGCTACGAGCAGTACTTC | CASSLDGIGYEQYF
TRBJ1-6 | - | - | TRBV2 | TGTGCCAGCAGTGTGACAGAATATAATTCACCCCTCCACTTT | CASSVTEYNSPLHF
TRBJ2-5 | - | TRBD2 | TRBV27 | TGTGCCAGCAGTTTATCCGGTGGGACTAGCGCGGGGCAGACCCAGTACTTC | CASSLSGGTSAGQTQYF
TRBJ2-2 | - | - | TRBV5-6 | TGTGCCAGCAGCAAACAGTTTCTAGGGGAGCTGTTTTTT | CASSKQFLGELFF
TRBJ2-1 | - | - | TRBV7-2 | TGTGCCAGCAGCTTAGGACTCAATGAGCAGTTCTTC | CASSLGLNEQFF
TRBJ2-2 | few | - | TRBV4-2 | TGTGCCAGCAGCCAAAAGAGAACCGGGGAGCTGTTTTTT | CASSQKRTGELFF
TRBJ2-3 | - | TRBD2 | TRBV5-6 | TGTGCCAGCAGCTCTATAATAGCGGGAGGCACAGATACGCAGTATTTT | CASSSIIAGGTDTQYF
TRBJ1-5 | many | TRBD1 | TRBV5-3 | TGTGCCAGAAGCATTGGGGGACAGGGGCGGGATCAGCCCCAGCATTTT | CARSIGGQGRDQPQHF
TRBJ1-4 | few | TRBD1 | TRBV4-1 | TGCGCCAGCAGCAAAACGACAGGGGGCGGTCAGGTTTTGGAAAAACTGTTTTTT | CASSKTTGGGQVLEKLFF
TRBJ2-7 | - | TRBD1 | TRBV6-6 | TGTGCCAGCAGACCGACAGGGGGATGGGGCGAGCAGTACTTC | CASRPTGGWGEQYF
TRBJ1-1 | - | - | TRBV9 | TGTGCCAGCAGCGTAGACAGGGACACTGAAGCTTTCTTT | CASSVDRDTEAFF
TRBJ1-3 | - | TRBD1 | TRBV5-1 | TGCGCCAGCAGCCCAGCAGGGGGCCACTCTGGAAACACCATATATTTT | CASSPAGGHSGNTIYF
TRBJ1-1 | - | - | TRBV10-3 | TGTGCCATCAGCCGAGGGGGTAAGGACACTGAAGCTTTCTTT | CAISRGGKDTEAFF
TRBJ1-3 | - | TRBD1 | TRBV13 | TGTGCCAGCAGCCTTTCGACAGGGATCTCTGGAAACACCATATATTTT | CASSLSTGISGNTIYF
TRBJ2-7 | - | - | TRBV27 | TGTGCCAGCAGTCCCCGGGTCCTGGTGGGACAGCAGTACTTC | CASSPRVLVGQQYF
TRBJ1-1 | few | - | TRBV29-1 | TGCGGATGTACGTCGGGCACTGAAGCTTTCTTT | CGCTSGTEAFF
TRBJ1-5 | once | - | TRBV12-5 | TGTGCTAGTGGTTTGGACTTGGGAAATCAGCCCCAGCATTTT | CASGLDLGNQPQHF
TRBJ2-5 | - | - | TRBV5-1 | TGCGCCAGCAGCTTGGATATGGGGACCCAGTACTTC | CASSLDMGTQYF
TRBJ2-1 | - | TRBD1 | TRBV2 | TGTGCCAGCAGGGCACAGGGGGTTTCCTACAATGAGCAGTTCTTC | CASRAQGVSYNEQFF
TRBJ1-5 | - | - | TRBV30 | TGTGCCTGGAGTGAACAGTTCGGGGAGCCCCAGCATTTT | CAWSEQFGEPQHF
TRBJ2-1 | - | TRBD1 | TRBV5-1 | TGCGCCAGCAGCGAAGGACAGGGGGCTAGAAATGAGCAGTTCTTC | CASSEGQGARNEQFF
TRBJ1-6 | once | - | TRBV5-1 | TGCGCCAGCAGCTTGGACAACCCGTGGGTTTCACCCCTCCACTTT | CASSLDNPWVSPLHF
TRBJ1-5 | - | - | TRBV29-1 | TGCAGCGTTGGGGCGGTCAATCAGCCCCAGCATTTT | CSVGAVNQPQHF
TRBJ1-1 | - | - | TRBV6-1 | TGTGCCAGCAGTGAAGCGGTAAATGGAGTCAGGCAGCCAGAAGCTTTCTTT | CASSEAVNGVRQPEAFF
TRBJ2-2 | - | TRBD1 | TRBV6-1 | TGTGCCAGCAGCGGGACAGGGCCCTACACCGGGGAGCTGTTTTTT | CASSGTGPYTGELFF
TRBJ2-2 | - | TRBD2 | TRBV28 | TGTGCCAGCAGTCCTAGCGGGGTCCCGGGGACCGGGGAGCTGTTTTTT | CASSPSGVPGTGELFF
TRBJ1-4 | - | - | TRBV30 | TGTGCCTGGAGGGAACCCTTAACCCAGAGTAATGAAAAACTGTTTTTT | CAWREPLTQSNEKLFF
TRBJ1-5 | - | - | TRBV27 | TGTGCCAGCAGTTCTACCAACGGGACGCCCCAGCATTTT | CASSSTNGTPQHF
TRBJ2-5 | - | - | TRBV27 | TGTGCCAGCAGTATTCTCGGGGTTCTGTCGGGAGAGACCCAGTACTTC | CASSILGVLSGETQYF
TRBJ1-1 | once | TRBD1 | TRBV29-1 | TGCAGCGTTGCCCAGGGGGCGAACACTGAAGCTTTCTTT | CSVAQGANTEAFF
TRBJ1-3 | - | - | TRBV15 | TGTGCCACCAGCAGAGATCTTCGACAGAGCTCTGGAAACACCATATATTTT | CATSRDLRQSSGNTIYF
TRBJ1-6 | - | TRBD1 | TRBV6-6 | TGTGCCAGCAGCCCTCCGACAGGGACGGCACCCCTCCACTTT | CASSPPTGTAPLHF
TRBJ2-1 | - | TRBD2 | TRBV10-3 | TGTGCCATCAGCCGTGGGACTATTAATGAGCAGTTCTTC | CAISRGTINEQFF
TRBJ1-2 | - | TRBD1 | TRBV6-5 | TGTGCCAGCAGGGATACAGGGGATAGGTCTGGCTACACCTTC | CASRDTGDRSGYTF
TRBJ1-5 | - | - | TRBV30 | TGTGCCTGGAGTGTGTCGGGGAGCAATCAGCCCCAGCATTTT | CAWSVSGSNQPQHF
TRBJ2-5 | - | - | TRBV18 | TGTGCCAGCTCACCATTAGGAGAGACCCAGTACTTC | CASSPLGETQYF
TRBJ2-1 | - | - | TRBV19 | TGTGCCAGTAGTATCCTGGGTTCGAGGTTGAATGAGCAGTTCTTC | CASSILGSRLNEQFF
TRBJ1-2 | - | TRBD1 | TRBV30 | TGTGCCCGAGATCGCCTAACAGGGGCCTATGGCTACACCTTC | CARDRLTGAYGYTF
TRBJ1-4 | - | - | TRBV27 | TGTGCCAGCAGTTTTATGGGGGGCCGGGATGAAAAACTGTTTTTT | CASSFMGGRDEKLFF
TRBJ2-2 | - | - | TRBV9 | TGTGCCTCGACCTACATGGGAGGGGGCAACACCGGGGAGCTGTTTTTT | CASTYMGGGNTGELFF
TRBJ1-6 | - | TRBD1 | TRBV19 | TGTGCCAGTAGTCCAAAGGACAGGGGGCTCTCACCCCTCCACTTT | CASSPKDRGLSPLHF
TRBJ1-1 | - | TRBD1 | TRBV30 | TGTGCCTGGAGGAAAAGGACAGGGAAGACTGAAGCTTTCTTT | CAWRKRTGKTEAFF
TRBJ1-1 | few | - | TRBV20-1 | TGCGCCTCGGGACTCACGGGTGAAGCTTTCTTT | CASGLTGEAFF
TRBJ1-4 | few | TRBD1 | TRBV29-1 | TGCAGCGTTGTGGGACAGGGCGGTGAAAAACTGTTTTTT | CSVVGQGGEKLFF
TRBJ2-5 | - | TRBD2 | TRBV5-1 | TGCGCCAGCAGCTTGGACCTAGCGGGGGGTCGGGAGACCCAGTACTTC | CASSLDLAGGRETQYF
TRBJ2-3 | - | - | TRBV7-6 | TGTGCCAGCAGCTATAATCCCCCGCGTAGCCTCAATACAGATACGCAGTATTTT | CASSYNPPRSLNTDTQYF
TRBJ2-2 | few | - | TRBV19 | TGTGCCAGTAGTATGTCGTGGGGCACCGGGGAGCTGTTTTTT | CASSMSWGTGELFF
TRBJ1-2 | - | - | TRBV5-4 | TGTGCCAGCAGTCGGGAGTTCTATGGCTACACCTTC | CASSREFYGYTF
TRBJ1-1 | - | TRBD1 | TRBV6-1 | TGTGCCAGCTTCAAAGACAGGGCCACTGAAGCTTTCTTT | CASFKDRATEAFF
TRBJ2-6 | - | - | TRBV11-2 | TGTGCCAGCAGCTTATCCGGGGCCAACGTCCTGACTTTC | CASSLSGANVLTF
TRBJ1-5 | - | - | TRBV18 | TGTGCCAGCTCAGACACTAATAGCAATCAGCCCCAGCATTTT | CASSDTNSNQPQHF